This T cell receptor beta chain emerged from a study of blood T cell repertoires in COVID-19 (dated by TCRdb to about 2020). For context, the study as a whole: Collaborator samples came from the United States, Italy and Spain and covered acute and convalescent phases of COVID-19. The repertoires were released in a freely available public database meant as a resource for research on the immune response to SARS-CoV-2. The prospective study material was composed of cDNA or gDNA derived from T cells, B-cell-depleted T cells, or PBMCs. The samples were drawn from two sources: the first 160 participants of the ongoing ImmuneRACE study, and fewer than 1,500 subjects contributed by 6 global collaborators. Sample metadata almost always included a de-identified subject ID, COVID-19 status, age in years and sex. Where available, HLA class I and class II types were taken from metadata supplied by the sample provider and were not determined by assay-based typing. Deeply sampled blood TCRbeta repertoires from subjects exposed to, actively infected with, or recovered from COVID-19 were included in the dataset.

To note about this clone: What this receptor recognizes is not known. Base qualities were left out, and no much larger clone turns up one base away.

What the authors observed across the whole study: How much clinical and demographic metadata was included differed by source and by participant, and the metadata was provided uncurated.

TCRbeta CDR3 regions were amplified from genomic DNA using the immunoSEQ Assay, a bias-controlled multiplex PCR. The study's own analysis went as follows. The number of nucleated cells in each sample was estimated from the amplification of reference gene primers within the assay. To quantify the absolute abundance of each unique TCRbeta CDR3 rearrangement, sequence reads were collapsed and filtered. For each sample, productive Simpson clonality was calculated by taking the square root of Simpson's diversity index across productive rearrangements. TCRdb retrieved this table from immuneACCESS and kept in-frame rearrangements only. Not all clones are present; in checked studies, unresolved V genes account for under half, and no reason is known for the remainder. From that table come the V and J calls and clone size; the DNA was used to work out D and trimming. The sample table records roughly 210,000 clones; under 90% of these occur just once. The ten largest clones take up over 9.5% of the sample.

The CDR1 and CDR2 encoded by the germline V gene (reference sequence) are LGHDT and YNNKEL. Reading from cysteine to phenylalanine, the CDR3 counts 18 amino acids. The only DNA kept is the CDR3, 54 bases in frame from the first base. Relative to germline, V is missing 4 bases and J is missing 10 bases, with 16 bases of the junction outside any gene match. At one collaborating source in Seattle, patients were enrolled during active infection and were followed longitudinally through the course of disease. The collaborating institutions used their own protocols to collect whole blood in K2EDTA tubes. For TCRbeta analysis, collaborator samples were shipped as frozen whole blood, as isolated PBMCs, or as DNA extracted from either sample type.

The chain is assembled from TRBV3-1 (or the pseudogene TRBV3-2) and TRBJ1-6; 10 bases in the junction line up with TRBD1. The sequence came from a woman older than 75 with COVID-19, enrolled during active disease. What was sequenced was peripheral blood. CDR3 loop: CASSLKQPGRTGGSPLHF. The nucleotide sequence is TGTGCCAGCAGCCTAAAGCAACCCGGACGGACAGGGGGGTCACCCCTCCACTTT.